This TCR beta chain was obtained from a study of cytomegalovirus exposure and HLA in healthy donors. The PCR ran on 60 Vbeta and 13 Jbeta primers. Sequencing was performed with immunoSEQ multiplex PCR; in TCRdb, only in-frame clones are kept and a portion is missing. Of approximately 150,000 clones in the sample, around 85% are singletons; the top ten hold under 3.5%. The CDR3 loop spans 17 amino acids. Trimming removed 4 bases from V and 4 bases from J; junction bases left unmatched: 12. CDR1 is SGDLS and CDR2 is YYNGEE in the germline V gene. Sequenced material: PBMCs. The chain is built from TRBV9 and TRBJ2-4; the match to TRBD1 covers 9 bases. The TCR was taken from a woman aged 25 to 45 in good health and CMV-seronegative. The CDR3 is CASSPRGDREAKNIQYF. The CDR3 region has the DNA TGTGCCAGCAGCCCCAGGGGGGACAGGGAAGCGAAAAACATTCAGTACTTC.